This T cell receptor (beta chain) was documented in a study of blood T cell repertoires in COVID-19. Whole-study context: PBMCs, B-cell-depleted T cells, or T cells were the source of the cDNA or gDNA that made up the material.

Trimming stripped 0 bases from V and 7 bases from J, with 6 bases between. The CDR3 is 13 residues long. Germline values: CDR1 MNHEY, CDR2 SVGAGI. Per the study methods: Amplified reference gene primers provided the basis for estimating nucleated cell counts. Here immunoSEQ multiplex PCR was the method, and the copy in TCRdb shows in-frame clones only, minus some. Clone size and the V and J calls come from that table; the DNA yielded D and trimming. The repertoire has 60,000 to 75,000 clones, roughly 91% of them found once; the top ten carry 7.3%. The receptor comes from a man aged 40-50 years with COVID-19, enrolled during active disease. The sequenced sample consisted of peripheral blood. The chain couples TRBV6-5 to TRBJ1-4; unclear D gene. CDR3 region: CASSYSTFEKLFF. DNA for the CDR3: TGTGCCAGCAGTTACTCCACATTTGAAAAACTGTTTTTT.